The 5 T cell receptor beta chains given below trace back to one sample, sequenced in a study of blood T cell repertoires in COVID-19. Profiled with immunoSEQ multiplex PCR; TCRdb holds only in-frame clones, not every one. The sample records 200,000 to 300,000 clones, approximately 87% being singletons. The sample was peripheral blood. Receptor source: a human donor in a cohort sampled during active COVID-19.

This chain uses TRBV7-9 with TRBJ1-2, with 7 bases that match TRBD1. The CDR3 has 14 residues. In germline, CDR1 is SEHNR, CDR2 FQNEAQ (reference sequence). The J segment lost 4 bases and the V segment lost 5 bases, leaving 7 bases of the junction unmatched. The CDR3 sequence is CASSLVGGSYGYTF. CDR3 nucleotides: TGTGCCAGCAGCCTAGTAGGGGGCAGCTATGGCTACACCTTC. The variable domain in full, with the rest retrieved from reference TRBV7-9 and TRBJ1-2, is DTGVSQNPRHKITKRGQNVTFRCDPISEHNRLYWYRQTLGQGPEFLTYFQNEAQLEKSRLLSDRFSAERPKGSFSTLEIQRTEQGDSAMYLCASSLVGGSYGYTFGSGTRLTVV.

The chain joins TRBV2 to TRBJ2-2, with a tentative D call TRBD1 (6 bases). V was pared by 3 bases and J by 7 bases, with 15 bases between. Per the germline V gene, CDR1 is SNHLY and CDR2 is FYNNEI. The CDR3 runs to 15 residues. CDR3 DNA sequence: TGTGCCAGCAGTGATGGGGGCGGTGAGCGCGGGGAGCTGTTTTTT. Encoded protein: CASSDGGGERGELFF.

This clone was counted between two and nine times. This sequence joins TRBV9 and TRBJ2-1; 13 bases line up with TRBD2. Germline V gene lookup returns CDR1 SGDLS and CDR2 YYNGEE. The CDR3 covers 18 residues. Trimming cost V 0 bases and J 0 bases; bases outside gene matches: 3. The CDR3 region has the DNA TGTGCCAGCAGCGTAGAGGGACTAGCGGGATTCTCCTACAATGAGCAGTTCTTC. Encoded protein: CASSVEGLAGFSYNEQFF.

The gene calls are TRBV3-1 (or the pseudogene TRBV3-2) and TRBJ2-3, with 10 positions matching TRBD2. The trim removed 3 bases at V and 10 bases at J, leaving 16 bases unmatched. This CDR3 is 17 amino acids long. Germline V gene lookup returns CDR1 LGHDT and CDR2 YNNKEL (reference sequence). CDR3 DNA: TGTGCCAGCAGCCAGCATAGCGGGGGGCCGAGGGGGCGGGCGCAGTATTTT. Translated, it gives CASSQHSGGPRGRAQYF.

V gene TRBV9 combines with J gene TRBJ1-2, with 7 bases matching TRBD1. Germline-derived CDR1 and CDR2 are SGDLS and YYNGEE. The CDR3 sequence is 12 residues long. The trim removed 4 bases at V and 8 bases at J, leaving 5 bases unmatched. The CDR3 DNA reads TGTGCCAGCAGCATCAAACAGGGGGGCTACACCTTC. Its protein is CASSIKQGGYTF.